The sequence of this T cell receptor beta chain was determined in a study of blood T cell repertoires in COVID-19. This clone was found a few times. The CDR3 extends over 13 amino acids. V was trimmed by 8 bases and J by 3 bases, leaving 8 bases between them. The germline V gene has CDR1 LNHDA and CDR2 SQIVND (reference sequence). Data came from immunoSEQ multiplex PCR; TCRdb stores just in-frame clones and leaves some out. Among nearly 300,000 clones listed, around 92% were seen once. Cohort placement rested on clinical history that participants reported themselves. Up to 2 weeks before entering the study, exposed participants had met a COVID-19 case.

This sequence originates from a woman aged 50 to 60 who had been exposed to COVID-19. The chain links TRBV19 to TRBJ1-6; D gene ambiguous. Sequencing was done on a sample of PBMCs or T cells enriched from blood (not recorded which). The CDR3 DNA reads as TGTGCCAGTTCCGGAGACTATAATTCACCCCTCCACTTT. It yields the protein CASSGDYNSPLHF. Complete variable domain (other parts from reference TRBV19 and TRBJ1-6): DGGITQSPKYLFRKEGQNVTLSCEQNLNHDAMYWYRQDPGQGLRLIYYSQIVNDFQKGDIAEGYSVSREKKESFPLTVTSAQKNPTAFYLCASSGDYNSPLHFGNGTRLTVT.